This TCR beta chain is drawn from a study of blood T cell repertoires in COVID-19. On the study more broadly: Sample material is recorded as cDNA or gDNA derived from T cells, B-cell-depleted T cells, or PBMCs.

Using immunoSEQ multiplex PCR, the repertoire was profiled, and TCRdb retains in-frame clones only, with some absent. Of about 400,000 clones in the sample, over 75% are singletons; the top ten hold roughly 2%. This CDR3 spans 16 amino acids. The germline CDR1 and CDR2 sequences are MNHEY and SVGAGI. V lost 0 bases, J lost 1 base, and 9 bases lay in between. The sample comprised PBMCs or T cells enriched from blood (not recorded which). This receptor was obtained from a woman between 40 and 50 years old with acute COVID-19. V is TRBV6-5 and J is TRBJ1-4; possibly TRBD1 for D (5 bases). As DNA, the CDR3 is TGTGCCAGCAGTTACTCTCCAGGGATAACTAATGAAAAACTGTTTTTT. This codes for CASSYSPGITNEKLFF.